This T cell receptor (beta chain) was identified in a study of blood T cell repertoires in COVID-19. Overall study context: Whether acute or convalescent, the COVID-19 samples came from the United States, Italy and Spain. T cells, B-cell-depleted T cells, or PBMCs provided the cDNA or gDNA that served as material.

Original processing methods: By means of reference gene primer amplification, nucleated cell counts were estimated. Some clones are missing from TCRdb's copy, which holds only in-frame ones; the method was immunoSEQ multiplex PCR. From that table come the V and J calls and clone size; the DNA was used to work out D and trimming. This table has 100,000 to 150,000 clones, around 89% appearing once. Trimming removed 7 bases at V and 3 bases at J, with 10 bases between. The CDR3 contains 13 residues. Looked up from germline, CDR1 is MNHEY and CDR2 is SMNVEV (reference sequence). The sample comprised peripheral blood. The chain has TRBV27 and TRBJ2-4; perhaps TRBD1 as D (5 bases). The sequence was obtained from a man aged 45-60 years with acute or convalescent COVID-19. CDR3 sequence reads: CASKPDSKNIQYF. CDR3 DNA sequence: TGTGCCAGCAAACCAGACAGCAAAAACATTCAGTACTTC.